Listed below are T cell receptor beta chains from one sample, sequenced in a study of T cells in Graves' hyperthyroidism and ophthalmopathy. One entry per CDR3 protein, called by TCRdb with MiXCR from the multiplex PCR reads. This table holds 350,000 to 500,000 distinct CDR3 sequences, approximately 15% found once. The sequencing input was blood. The receptors originated from a woman between 18 and 29 years old with Graves' hyperthyroidism. Both conserved end residues are part of each CDR3. Fields, in order: J gene, clone size, D gene, V gene, CDR3 DNA, CDR3 protein. A D gene is named only where the DNA matches it firmly. Some rows mark clone size as missing; the rest say once, few, many or name a class of expanded clone.

j_call: TRBJ2-2; clone_size: many; d_call: .; v_call: TRBV7-2; cdr3_nt: TGTGCCAGCAGCTTGCAGGGTACGAACACCGGGGAGCTGTTTTTT; cdr3_aa: CASSLQGTNTGELFF
j_call: TRBJ2-1; clone_size: many; d_call: TRBD1; v_call: TRBV18; cdr3_nt: TGTGCCAGCTCACCCCGACAGGGGACCTACAATGAGCAGTTCTTC; cdr3_aa: CASSPRQGTYNEQFF
j_call: TRBJ2-6; clone_size: .; d_call: .; v_call: TRBV5-5; cdr3_nt: TGTGCCAGCAGCCTGAACAGGGCCGGTGGGGCCAACGTCCTGACTTTC; cdr3_aa: CASSLNRAGGANVLTF
j_call: TRBJ2-2; clone_size: many; d_call: TRBD2; v_call: TRBV7-9; cdr3_nt: TGTGCCAGCAGCCCGTCTAGCGGTGAGAACACCGGGGAGCTGTTTTTT; cdr3_aa: CASSPSSGENTGELFF
j_call: TRBJ1-1; clone_size: few; d_call: .; v_call: TRBV6-1; cdr3_nt: TGTGCCAGCAGTCCGGGTCTAGGGGCTTTCTTT; cdr3_aa: CASSPGLGAFF
j_call: TRBJ2-1; clone_size: many; d_call: .; v_call: TRBV9; cdr3_nt: TGTGCCAGCAGCGTCCAACCGTCCAATGAGCAGTTCTTC; cdr3_aa: CASSVQPSNEQFF
j_call: TRBJ1-1; clone_size: many; d_call: .; v_call: TRBV18; cdr3_nt: TGTGCCAGCTCACTAACGACAGGCTTGAACACTGAAGCTTTCTTT; cdr3_aa: CASSLTTGLNTEAFF
j_call: TRBJ2-3; clone_size: many; d_call: TRBD2; v_call: TRBV30; cdr3_nt: TGTGCCTGGAGTGTATCTAGCGGGATGGGTACGCAGTATTTT; cdr3_aa: CAWSVSSGMGTQYF
j_call: TRBJ2-2; clone_size: .; d_call: .; v_call: TRBV7-9; cdr3_nt: TGTGCCAGCAGCTTAAACGGACCCGGGGAGCTGTTTTTT; cdr3_aa: CASSLNGPGELFF
j_call: TRBJ1-1; clone_size: .; d_call: .; v_call: TRBV24-1; cdr3_nt: TGTGCCACCAGTGATCCTTCAACGGCTTTCTTT; cdr3_aa: CATSDPSTAFF
j_call: TRBJ2-2; clone_size: .; d_call: .; v_call: TRBV5-6; cdr3_nt: TGTGCCAGCAGCTTGGAGGTCCGTAGCAGCGGGGAGCTGTTTTTT; cdr3_aa: CASSLEVRSSGELFF
j_call: TRBJ2-7; clone_size: many; d_call: TRBD1; v_call: TRBV5-1; cdr3_nt: TGCGCCAGCAGCCAGGGGGCAGGGAGCTCCTACGAGCAGTACTTC; cdr3_aa: CASSQGAGSSYEQYF
j_call: TRBJ1-1; clone_size: many; d_call: TRBD1; v_call: TRBV2; cdr3_nt: TGTGCCAGCAGTGCCCTCGGACAGGGAGGCACTGAAGCTTTCTTT; cdr3_aa: CASSALGQGGTEAFF
j_call: TRBJ1-1; clone_size: .; d_call: .; v_call: TRBV7-2; cdr3_nt: TGTGCCAGCAGTTTTGACAGCGGGTCAGTCACTGAAGCTTTCTTT; cdr3_aa: CASSFDSGSVTEAFF
j_call: TRBJ2-5; clone_size: .; d_call: TRBD1; v_call: TRBV19; cdr3_nt: TGTGCCAGTAGTACCACAGGGGGTGGTGAGACCCAGTACTTC; cdr3_aa: CASSTTGGGETQYF
j_call: TRBJ1-1; clone_size: many; d_call: .; v_call: TRBV28; cdr3_nt: TGTGCCAGCAGTTTATTCGGTGGGGGGCAATCGGACACTGAAGCTTTCTTT; cdr3_aa: CASSLFGGGQSDTEAFF
j_call: TRBJ2-1; clone_size: many; d_call: .; v_call: TRBV7-2; cdr3_nt: TGTGCCAGCAGTCCTACCAGGGGAAATGAGCAGTTCTTC; cdr3_aa: CASSPTRGNEQFF
j_call: TRBJ1-3; clone_size: many; d_call: .; v_call: TRBV2; cdr3_nt: TGTGCCAGCTCCCGAAGGGGCGAGAAAGGAAACACCATATATTTT; cdr3_aa: CASSRRGEKGNTIYF
j_call: TRBJ2-5; clone_size: many; d_call: TRBD2; v_call: TRBV7-8; cdr3_nt: TGTGCCAGCAGCTGGCGAGGAGCGGGGGGTGTGGAGACCCAGTACTTC; cdr3_aa: CASSWRGAGGVETQYF
j_call: TRBJ2-5; clone_size: .; d_call: TRBD1; v_call: TRBV5-4; cdr3_nt: TGTGCCAGCAGCCACCCCGGACAGGGGGAAGAGACCCAGTACTTC; cdr3_aa: CASSHPGQGEETQYF
j_call: TRBJ1-6; clone_size: .; d_call: TRBD1; v_call: TRBV10-2; cdr3_nt: TGCGCCAGCAGTGAGATAGGGGGCAATTCACCCCTCCACTTT; cdr3_aa: CASSEIGGNSPLHF
j_call: TRBJ2-3; clone_size: many; d_call: .; v_call: TRBV7-9; cdr3_nt: TGTGCCAGCAGCTTAGATGGGGGGGCCGCAGATACGCAGTATTTT; cdr3_aa: CASSLDGGAADTQYF
j_call: TRBJ1-1; clone_size: many; d_call: .; v_call: TRBV5-1; cdr3_nt: TGCGCCAGCAGCTCCTCCAGCCGGGGGACTGAAGCTTTCTTT; cdr3_aa: CASSSSSRGTEAFF
j_call: TRBJ1-2; clone_size: many; d_call: .; v_call: TRBV30; cdr3_nt: TGTGCCTGGAACCGGGTGAACTATGGCTACACCTTC; cdr3_aa: CAWNRVNYGYTF
j_call: TRBJ2-1; clone_size: .; d_call: .; v_call: TRBV20-1; cdr3_nt: TGCAGTGCTACCAGCCCGAACTACAATGAGCAGTTCTTC; cdr3_aa: CSATSPNYNEQFF
j_call: TRBJ2-4; clone_size: .; d_call: .; v_call: TRBV20-1; cdr3_nt: TGCAGTGCTAGAGATGCCCAGGAGGGAGACATTCAGTACTTC; cdr3_aa: CSARDAQEGDIQYF
j_call: TRBJ2-7; clone_size: .; d_call: .; v_call: TRBV7-8; cdr3_nt: TGTGCCAGCAGCTTCAAGAACTCCTACGAGCAGTACTTC; cdr3_aa: CASSFKNSYEQYF
j_call: TRBJ1-1; clone_size: many; d_call: .; v_call: TRBV20-1; cdr3_nt: TGCAGTGCTCCCCCAATGACGGTAACGAACACTGAAGCTTTCTTT; cdr3_aa: CSAPPMTVTNTEAFF
j_call: TRBJ2-1; clone_size: few; d_call: .; v_call: TRBV6-1; cdr3_nt: TGTGCCAGCAGTCCCCGCAAAGATAGCGATAGCTCCTACAATGAGCAGTTCTTC; cdr3_aa: CASSPRKDSDSSYNEQFF
j_call: TRBJ2-7; clone_size: many; d_call: .; v_call: TRBV6-1; cdr3_nt: TGTGCCAGCAGGGCCCCTGCGAGAACCTACGAGCAGTACTTC; cdr3_aa: CASRAPARTYEQYF
j_call: TRBJ1-4; clone_size: many; d_call: .; v_call: TRBV2; cdr3_nt: TGTGCCAGCAACCGACACCTTAATGAAAAACTGTTTTTT; cdr3_aa: CASNRHLNEKLFF
j_call: TRBJ1-5; clone_size: many; d_call: .; v_call: TRBV12-3/TRBV12-4; cdr3_nt: TGTGCCAGCAGTTTACGGAGGGGCGCACAGCCCCAGCATTTT; cdr3_aa: CASSLRRGAQPQHF
j_call: TRBJ2-2; clone_size: few; d_call: .; v_call: TRBV7-9; cdr3_nt: TGTGCCAGCACGCGTACCACCGGGGAGCTGTTTTTT; cdr3_aa: CASTRTTGELFF
j_call: TRBJ2-7; clone_size: many; d_call: .; v_call: TRBV27; cdr3_nt: TGTGCCAGCAGAGGGTGGGCGCACTACGAGCAGTACTTC; cdr3_aa: CASRGWAHYEQYF
j_call: TRBJ1-2; clone_size: many; d_call: .; v_call: TRBV3-1; cdr3_nt: TGTGCCAGCAGCCAAGAAGGGGACAACTATGGCTACACCTTC; cdr3_aa: CASSQEGDNYGYTF
j_call: TRBJ2-3; clone_size: .; d_call: TRBD1; v_call: TRBV4-3; cdr3_nt: TGCGCCAGCAGCCGCTATCTAGACAGGGTCGGGGATACGCAGTATTTT; cdr3_aa: CASSRYLDRVGDTQYF
j_call: TRBJ2-2; clone_size: few; d_call: .; v_call: TRBV5-6; cdr3_nt: TGTGCCAGCAGCTTGGGGGGCAGTTACACCGGGGAGCTGTTTTTT; cdr3_aa: CASSLGGSYTGELFF
j_call: TRBJ2-6; clone_size: .; d_call: .; v_call: TRBV2; cdr3_nt: TGTGCCAGCAGCGTTGGGCCATTCTCTGGGGCCAACGTCCTGACTTTC; cdr3_aa: CASSVGPFSGANVLTF
j_call: TRBJ2-1; clone_size: many; d_call: TRBD2; v_call: TRBV30; cdr3_nt: TGTGCCTGGAGGGGACTAGCGGGAGTAGGCAATGAGCAGTTCTTC; cdr3_aa: CAWRGLAGVGNEQFF
j_call: TRBJ1-5; clone_size: few; d_call: TRBD1; v_call: TRBV27; cdr3_nt: TGTGCCAGCAGTTCCTACAGGGGGGATCAGCCCCAGCATTTT; cdr3_aa: CASSSYRGDQPQHF
j_call: TRBJ2-7; clone_size: many; d_call: .; v_call: TRBV7-9; cdr3_nt: TGTGCCAGCAGTTGGACGGCGCTAAACGAGCAGTACTTC; cdr3_aa: CASSWTALNEQYF
j_call: TRBJ2-7; clone_size: .; d_call: .; v_call: TRBV6-1; cdr3_nt: TGTGCCAGCAGTCCACCGGACTACGAGCAGTACTTC; cdr3_aa: CASSPPDYEQYF
j_call: TRBJ2-7; clone_size: many; d_call: .; v_call: TRBV20-1; cdr3_nt: TGCAGTGCTGGACCCGGGCGGCCGCCCTACGAGCAGTACTTC; cdr3_aa: CSAGPGRPPYEQYF
j_call: TRBJ2-5; clone_size: .; d_call: TRBD2; v_call: TRBV2; cdr3_nt: TGTGCCAGCAGTACAAGGCTAGCGGGAGTTGGGGAGACCCAGTACTTC; cdr3_aa: CASSTRLAGVGETQYF
j_call: TRBJ1-3; clone_size: many; d_call: .; v_call: TRBV11-2; cdr3_nt: TGTGCCAGCAGCTTCTCTACTAGGGGAAACACCATATATTTT; cdr3_aa: CASSFSTRGNTIYF
j_call: TRBJ1-5; clone_size: few; d_call: .; v_call: TRBV15; cdr3_nt: TGTGCCACCAGCAGAGAAGGGACCCAGCCCCAGCATTTT; cdr3_aa: CATSREGTQPQHF
j_call: TRBJ2-7; clone_size: many; d_call: .; v_call: TRBV7-9; cdr3_nt: TGTGCCAGCAGGTACGACAGCTACGAGCAGTACTTC; cdr3_aa: CASRYDSYEQYF
j_call: TRBJ2-7; clone_size: many; d_call: .; v_call: TRBV5-1; cdr3_nt: TGCGCCAGCAGCTTGGATGGGAGCCCCTACGAGCAGTACTTC; cdr3_aa: CASSLDGSPYEQYF
j_call: TRBJ1-1; clone_size: many; d_call: .; v_call: TRBV12-3/TRBV12-4; cdr3_nt: TGTGCCAGCAGTTTGAGAGGGACTGAAGCTTTCTTT; cdr3_aa: CASSLRGTEAFF
j_call: TRBJ2-1; clone_size: many; d_call: TRBD2; v_call: TRBV7-2; cdr3_nt: TGTGCCAGCAGCTTCCCCTGGGGACGACTAGCGGGACCAAGCTCCTACAATGAGCAGTTCTTC; cdr3_aa: CASSFPWGRLAGPSSYNEQFF
j_call: TRBJ1-6; clone_size: many; d_call: .; v_call: TRBV3-1; cdr3_nt: TGTGCCAGCAGGACCAGGGGCCACGGCTCAAATTCACCCCTCCACTTT; cdr3_aa: CASRTRGHGSNSPLHF